These 32 T cell receptor beta chains came from one sample sequenced in a study of blood T cell repertoires in COVID-19. Produced via immunoSEQ multiplex PCR; TCRdb's table is partial and in-frame only. The sample holds 150,000 to 200,000 clones, approximately 91% seen once. Source material: peripheral blood. The receptors were sampled from a man between 18 and 29 years old with acute or convalescent COVID-19.

The chain uses TRBV3-1 (or the pseudogene TRBV3-2) and TRBJ2-1; D gene ambiguous. The CDR3 has 13 amino acids. With 8 bases removed from V and 8 bases from J, the gap between germline ends came to 16 bases. Germline CDR1 reads LGHDT; CDR2 reads YNNKEL (reference sequence). DNA for the CDR3: TGTGCCAGCGGTTTTAAGCGTCGCGATGAGCAGTTCTTC. It specifies CASGFKRRDEQFF.

The genes are TRBV6-5 and TRBJ1-6, with TRBD1 matching 10 bases. This CDR3 comprises 15 residues. The germline V gene encodes CDR1 MNHEY and CDR2 SVGAGI. J was trimmed by 7 bases and V by 6 bases; bases with no gene match: 6. This chain's CDR3 is CASSRPDRGNSPLHF. In nucleotides, the CDR3 is TGTGCCAGCAGCCGCCCGGACAGGGGGAATTCACCCCTCCACTTT.

This clone was counted once. V usage is TRBV6-5 and J usage is TRBJ1-1; tentatively, D is TRBD1 (6 bases). CDR1 is MNHEY, CDR2 SVGAGI, per germline. V dropped 7 bases and J dropped 1 base, with 10 bases sitting between them. The CDR3 sequence is 13 residues long. The DNA of the CDR3 is TGTGCCAGCATCAAGACAGGGAACACTGAAGCTTTCTTT. It yields the protein CASIKTGNTEAFF.

V is TRBV6-5 and J is TRBJ2-7, with D possibly matching TRBD1 (7 bases). Deletions cut 2 bases from V and 4 bases from J, with 18 bases between. Germline lookup yields CDR1 MNHEY and CDR2 SVGAGI. CDR3 size: 16 residues. DNA for the CDR3: TGTGCCAGCAGTTACGGCACCGGGGGACAGAGATACGAGCAGTACTTC. Protein sequence: CASSYGTGGQRYEQYF.

This sequence joins TRBV5-6 and TRBJ1-4; 11 bases fit TRBD1. There are 17 residues in the CDR3. The V gene end was trimmed by 0 bases and the J gene end by 7 bases; junction bases not matched to a gene: 8. Germline V CDR1 and CDR2: SGHDT, YYEEEE. The CDR3 bases are TGTGCCAGCAGCTTGGGTCTATCCGGGACAGGGGGTGAAAAACTGTTTTTT. Residues: CASSLGLSGTGGEKLFF.

This rearrangement joins TRBV7-9 to TRBJ2-3; 9 nucleotides agree with TRBD2. J gave up 3 bases and V 3 bases, and 4 bases lay outside the gene matches. This CDR3 comprises 15 residues. CDR1 SEHNR and CDR2 FQNEAQ come from the germline V gene (reference sequence). In nucleotides, the CDR3 is TGTGCCAGCAGCTTTGTGAGCGGGGGGACAGATACGCAGTATTTT. Amino acids: CASSFVSGGTDTQYF.

The chain links TRBV14 to TRBJ2-7, with 9 bases aligning to TRBD2. Per the germline V gene, CDR1 is SGHDN and CDR2 is FVKESK. V lost 1 base and J lost 1; bases outside the gene matches: 5. The CDR3 has 16 amino acids. The CDR3 reads CASSQGLAGFSYEQYF. The CDR3 DNA reads as TGTGCCAGCAGCCAAGGGCTAGCGGGATTTTCCTACGAGCAGTACTTC.

The chain carries TRBV5-1 and TRBJ2-2; 9 bases are a match to TRBD1. From germline, CDR1 is SGHRS and CDR2 YFSETQ. V shed 3 bases and J 6 bases; nucleotides not matched to a gene: 12. The length of the CDR3 is 17 residues. CDR3: CASSSITGGLSAGELFF. The CDR3 bases are TGCGCCAGCAGCTCGATCACAGGGGGCCTGAGCGCCGGGGAGCTGTTTTTT.

The genes are TRBV6-5 and TRBJ2-1, with 8 bases identical to TRBD1. After removal of 6 bases from V and 8 bases from J, the junction contained 6 bases not matched to a gene. The CDR3 runs to 13 residues. The germline V gene has CDR1 MNHEY and CDR2 SVGAGI. The CDR3 protein is CASRGTGYYEQFF. The CDR3 coding sequence is TGTGCCAGCAGGGGGACAGGCTATTATGAGCAGTTCTTC.

The chain has TRBV11-2 and TRBJ1-1; possibly TRBD1 for D (5 bases). CDR1 and CDR2 from the germline V gene are SGHAT and FQNNGV. The CDR3 consists of 13 residues. Trimming left V 3 bases short and J 2 bases short, with 7 bases between. The CDR3 spells CASSFGGNTEAFF. CDR3 nucleotides: TGTGCCAGCAGCTTCGGGGGAAACACTGAAGCTTTCTTT.

This clone was seen just once. This rearrangement joins TRBV24-1 to TRBJ2-7, with a tentative D call TRBD2 (5 bases). The CDR3 extends over 15 amino acids. Germline assignment: CDR1 KGHDR and CDR2 SFDVKD. V shed 4 bases and J shed 3 bases, with 15 bases lying between them. The CDR3 DNA follows: TGTGCCACCAGTGACCCCGCGGGCAGTCGCTACGAGCAGTACTTC. Protein sequence: CATSDPAGSRYEQYF.

This chain uses TRBV2 with TRBJ2-7, with TRBD1 identical over 9 bases. CDR1 is SNHLY, CDR2 FYNNEI, per germline. The CDR3 has 13 amino acids. V lost 8 bases to trimming and J lost 5 bases; unmatched junction nucleotides: 7. The CDR3 bases are TGTGCCAGCGGGCGGGACAGGGCAAACGAGCAGTACTTC. Encoded protein: CASGRDRANEQYF.

The V call is TRBV28, the J call TRBJ1-1; 8 nucleotides agree with TRBD1. Germline values: CDR1 MDHEN, CDR2 SYDVKM. CDR3 length: 14 residues. J was trimmed by 3 bases and V by 2 bases; bases with no gene match: 2. The CDR3 nucleotides read TGTGCCAGCAGTTTAACCAGGGGGCACACTGAAGCTTTCTTT. Its translation: CASSLTRGHTEAFF.

The V gene is TRBV6-5, the J gene TRBJ2-3, with unresolved D. Trimming cost V 5 bases and J 1 base, with 10 bases left between them. The CDR3 loop spans 14 amino acids. Per the germline V gene, CDR1 is MNHEY and CDR2 is SVGAGI. CDR3 amino acids: CASSPFSRTDTQYF. The DNA of the CDR3 is TGTGCCAGCAGTCCATTTAGTCGCACAGATACGCAGTATTTT.

The V gene is TRBV18, the J gene TRBJ2-3; D is perhaps TRBD2 (6 bases). Germline CDR1 is KGHSH and CDR2 is LQKENI. V lost 8 bases and J 1 base, leaving 16 bases between the germline ends. The CDR3 length is 15 residues. The CDR3 region is CASTITGGGTDTQYF. The CDR3 nucleotides read TGTGCCAGCACCATTACAGGCGGGGGCACAGATACGCAGTATTTT. Supplemented by reference TRBV18 and TRBJ2-3, the full variable domain reads NAGVMQNPRHLVRRRGQEARLRCSPMKGHSHVYWYRQLPEEGLKFMVYLQKENIIDESGMPKERFSAEFPKEGPSILRIQQVVRGDSAAYFCASTITGGGTDTQYFGPGTRLTVL.

The gene calls are TRBV3-1 (or the pseudogene TRBV3-2) and TRBJ1-2; TRBD1 matches 7 bases. In germline, CDR1 is LGHDT, CDR2 YNNKEL (reference sequence). This CDR3 has 12 residues. The V gene end was trimmed by 1 base and the J gene end by 8 bases; junction bases not matched to a gene: 1. CDR3 DNA: TGTGCCAGCAGCCAAGGACAGGGCGGCTACACCTTC. It is translated as CASSQGQGGYTF.

The genes are TRBV9 and TRBJ2-5; 9 bases are a match to TRBD2. Germline CDR1 and CDR2: SGDLS and YYNGEE. The CDR3 contains 14 residues. Losses at the gene ends were 3 bases for V and 4 bases for J; bases not matched to a gene: 4. The chain's CDR3 is CASSESGRRETQYF. CDR3 in DNA: TGTGCCAGCAGCGAGAGCGGGAGGAGAGAGACCCAGTACTTC.

The chain links TRBV7-2 to TRBJ2-7; 8 nucleotides agree with TRBD2. The CDR3 spans 14 residues. V trimming: 6 bases; J trimming: 5 bases; junction bases outside the gene matches: 9. Germline CDR1 reads SGHTA; CDR2 reads FQGNSA. The chain's CDR3 is CASRRGGQSHEQYF. The CDR3 DNA follows: TGTGCCAGCAGACGGGGGGGCCAGTCCCACGAGCAGTACTTC.

The rearrangement links TRBV3-1 (or the pseudogene TRBV3-2) to TRBJ1-4; the D gene is possibly TRBD1 (6 bases). The CDR3 runs to 16 residues. CDR1 is LGHDT and CDR2 is YNNKEL in the germline V gene (reference sequence). Trimming removed 0 bases at V and 8 bases at J, with 16 bases between. The CDR3 is CASSQEWHRESEKLFF. The CDR3 DNA follows: TGTGCCAGCAGCCAAGAATGGCACAGGGAGAGCGAAAAACTGTTTTTT.

The V gene is TRBV7-6, the J gene TRBJ1-3; 8 bases agree with TRBD1. Germline CDR1 SGHVS, CDR2 FNYEAQ. The CDR3 runs to 15 residues. V dropped 5 bases and J dropped 0; count of bases not matched to a gene: 3. CDR3 residues: CASSADRVSGNTIYF. The CDR3 DNA follows: TGTGCCAGCAGCGCGGACAGGGTCTCTGGAAACACCATATATTTT.

This clone has only one observation. The chain combines TRBV5-4 with TRBJ1-6; D is ambiguous. V shed 4 bases and J shed 8 bases, with 13 bases lying between them. CDR1 and CDR2 from the germline V gene are SGHNT and YYREEE (reference sequence). CDR3 length equals 14 residues. In DNA, the CDR3 is TGTGCCAGCAGCATGGGCCGGAGTGATTCACCCCTCCACTTT. It translates to CASSMGRSDSPLHF.

This chain links TRBV3-1 (or the pseudogene TRBV3-2) with TRBJ1-5, with D hard to call. The germline V gene encodes CDR1 LGHDT and CDR2 YNNKEL (reference sequence). Trimming removed 1 base from V and 7 bases from J, with 5 bases in between. The CDR3 runs to 12 residues. CDR3 loop: CASSQGRQPQHF. In nucleotides, the CDR3 is TGTGCCAGCAGCCAAGGGAGGCAGCCCCAGCATTTT.

Worth noting for this clone: This specimen includes other DNA sequences encoding the same CDR3. The chain has TRBV27 and TRBJ1-2; no clear D gene. This CDR3 has 13 residues. Germline V gene sequence: CDR1 MNHEY, CDR2 SMNVEV (reference sequence). The V and J ends lost 3 bases and 3 bases respectively, with 8 bases between them. The CDR3 coding sequence is TGTGCCAGCAGTTTTACGGGAGACTATGGCTACACCTTC. Translation gives CASSFTGDYGYTF.

As DNA, the CDR3 is TGTGCCAGCAGTTACCAGCTCCAGGTACCCTACACCTTC. Protein: CASSYQLQVPYTF. The chain links TRBV6-2 or TRBV6-3 to TRBJ1-2, with D unresolved. CDR1 is MNHEY, CDR2 SVGEGT, per germline. The CDR3 sequence is 13 residues long. V lost 2 bases and J 10 bases, leaving 14 bases between the germline ends.

The chain carries TRBV12-5 and TRBJ1-1; 8 bases are shared with TRBD1. The V gene's germline CDR1 is LGHNT and CDR2 FRNRAP. The CDR3 covers 16 residues. The V gene end was trimmed by 2 bases and the J gene end by 4 bases; junction bases not matched to a gene: 9. CDR3 nucleotides: TGTGCTAGTGGTTTGTCAACTCAGGGGGCGTTCACTGAAGCTTTCTTT. Translation gives CASGLSTQGAFTEAFF.

The chain uses TRBV4-2 and TRBJ2-1; D is possibly TRBD2 (6 bases). V was cut by 0 bases and J by 12 bases, with 15 bases left in between. The CDR3 has 14 amino acids. Germline lookup yields CDR1 LGHNA and CDR2 YNFKEQ. CDR3 coding DNA: TGTGCCAGCAGCCAAGACCATGGGGGGTCCCGGCAGTTCTTC. Its protein product is CASSQDHGGSRQFF.

V gene TRBV4-1 combines with J gene TRBJ2-7, with TRBD2 matching 10 bases. With V trimmed by 10 bases and J by 5 bases, 11 bases remained unmatched. From germline, CDR1 is MGHRA and CDR2 YSYEKL. CDR3 length equals 14 residues. CDR3 in amino acids: CATKSAGGLDEQYF. CDR3 nucleotides: TGCGCCACGAAGTCAGCGGGGGGGCTGGACGAGCAGTACTTC.

The genes are TRBV7-5 and TRBJ2-1; TRBD2, the D gene given by the table, was not confirmed from the DNA. TRBV7-5 is a pseudogene locus. The CDR3 is 19 amino acids. CDR3 loop: CVRSYLSGLAGNSYNEQFF. The CDR3 DNA reads TGTGTCAGAAGCTACCTGTCCGGACTAGCGGGGAACTCCTACAATGAGCAGTTCTTC.

The rearrangement links TRBV5-1 to TRBJ2-3, with TRBD2 matching over 9 bases. CDR1 is SGHRS, CDR2 YFSETQ, per germline. The V gene end was trimmed by 0 bases and the J gene end by 2 bases; junction bases not matched to a gene: 10. The CDR3 totals 18 residues. CDR3 sequence: CASSLEGAGGHSTDTQYF. In DNA form, the CDR3 reads TGCGCCAGCAGCTTGGAGGGGGCGGGAGGGCATTCCACAGATACGCAGTATTTT.

This chain joins TRBV27 and TRBJ1-1; tentative D call: TRBD1 (6 bases). CDR1 is MNHEY, CDR2 SMNVEV, per germline (reference sequence). The CDR3 consists of 16 residues. Trimming shortened V by 6 bases and J by 1 base, and 18 bases separated the two germline ends. The CDR3 sequence: CASRAGGGGRNTEAFF. CDR3 in DNA: TGTGCCAGCAGGGCCGGCGGGGGGGGCCGGAACACTGAAGCTTTCTTT.

The chain recombines TRBV6-5 with TRBJ1-2, with a tentative D call TRBD1 (6 bases). CDR1 is MNHEY and CDR2 is SVGAGI in the germline V gene. CDR3 size: 14 residues. V was pared by 6 bases and J by 5 bases, with 16 bases between. CDR3 in amino acids: CASRGTGIPYGYTF. CDR3 DNA sequence: TGTGCCAGCAGGGGAACAGGGATCCCATATGGCTACACCTTC.

The chain links TRBV7-8 to TRBJ1-6, with 9 bases aligning to TRBD1. The length of the CDR3 is 17 residues. V lost 1 base to trimming and J lost 7 bases; unmatched junction nucleotides: 8. Germline V gene data show CDR1 as SGHVS and CDR2 as FQNEAQ. CDR3 bases: TGTGCCAGCAGCTTAGGAGCCGGGACAGGGACGAATTCACCCCTCCACTTT. Protein sequence: CASSLGAGTGTNSPLHF.